This T cell receptor (beta chain) was recorded in a study of blood T cells in healthy people across ages. General study findings and limits: Without sorted subsets, naive and antigen-experienced compartments could not be conclusively compared. Among T cells, TCR beta diversity per million cells dropped roughly linearly as age rose.

Trimming cost V 2 bases and J 2 bases, with 3 bases left between them. Germline V gene sequence: CDR1 SGHDN, CDR2 FVKESK. The CDR3 is made up of 12 amino acids. Using a J-beta primer mix together with a sample-barcoded 5' primer, a second PCR was run for about 7 to 12 cycles. TCRdb called the 5' RACE reads again in MiXCR, with one record for every CDR3 protein. The table shows 700,000 or so distinct CDR3 sequences, with about a fifth occurring only once. This clonotype has only a few counts. As yet, its antigen is unknown. The clonotype comes from a man in his 70s in good health. The chain combines TRBV14 with TRBJ1-2, with D hard to call. Sequencing input: blood. The CDR3 sequence: CASSQLNYGYTF. DNA for the CDR3: TGTGCCAGCAGCCAATTAAACTATGGCTACACCTTC.